The source of this TCR beta chain is a study of cytomegalovirus exposure and HLA in healthy donors. On this clone itself: Its cognate antigen is unknown.

Looked up from germline, CDR1 is SGHVS and CDR2 is FNYEAQ. The CDR3 is made up of 16 amino acids. Deletions cut 2 bases from V and 5 bases from J, with 16 bases between. Findings and limits, study-wide: A missense variant in DCLRE1C was later tied to TCR beta V- and J-gene trimming. Earlier analysis looked at TCR beta V segments, and most were productive about 87% or about 30% of the time. Common viral pathogens (according to a later analysis) appeared linked to several of the most significant clusters.

A multiplex PCR was run with 60 Vbeta primers and 13 Jbeta primers. Repertoires were generated with immunoSEQ multiplex PCR, while TCRdb's copy carries only in-frame clones and drops some. This sample has more than 80,000 clones, with just over 70% found just once. V usage is TRBV7-6 and J usage is TRBJ1-3; unclear D gene. The sequenced sample was PBMCs. This clonotype was sampled from a boy younger than 18 in good health and CMV-seronegative. CDR3 sequence (DNA): TGTGCCAGCAGCTTATTGTGGTCAGGCAGAAGAAACACCATATATTTT. Residues: CASSLLWSGRRNTIYF.